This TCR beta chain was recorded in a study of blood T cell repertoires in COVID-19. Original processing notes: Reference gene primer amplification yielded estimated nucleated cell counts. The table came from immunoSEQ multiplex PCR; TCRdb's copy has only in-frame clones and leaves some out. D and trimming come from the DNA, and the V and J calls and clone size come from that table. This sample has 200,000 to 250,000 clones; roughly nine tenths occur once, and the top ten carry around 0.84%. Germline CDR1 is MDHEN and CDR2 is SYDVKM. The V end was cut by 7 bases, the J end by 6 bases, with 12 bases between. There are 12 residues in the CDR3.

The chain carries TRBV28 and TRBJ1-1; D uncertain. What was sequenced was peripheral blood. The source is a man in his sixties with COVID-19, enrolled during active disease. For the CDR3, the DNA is TGTGCCAGCAAAAGCCCGCAGGCTGAAGCTTTCTTT. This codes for CASKSPQAEAFF.